This T cell receptor beta chain was recorded in a study of blood T cell repertoires in COVID-19. The wider study: Sources were T cells, B-cell-depleted T cells, or PBMCs; the material itself was cDNA or gDNA.

Sequencing was performed with immunoSEQ multiplex PCR; in TCRdb, only in-frame clones are kept and a portion is missing. The sample includes a few hundred thousand clones, roughly 84% of them seen just once. V lost 2 bases and J lost 3; bases outside the gene matches: 5. The germline V gene encodes CDR1 SGHDT and CDR2 YYEEEE. This CDR3 has 15 amino acids. What was sequenced was peripheral blood. The chain uses TRBV5-6 and TRBJ2-7, with 10 bases that match TRBD2. The TCR was taken from a woman between 18 and 29 years old with acute or convalescent COVID-19. For the CDR3, the DNA is TGTGCCAGCAGCTTACTCGGACTAGCGGACTACGAGCAGTACTTC. It translates to CASSLLGLADYEQYF.